This T cell receptor beta chain was sequenced in a study of regulatory T cells in long-lasting Graves disease. Study results and caveats: Reduced TCR diversity was observed in persistent Graves' patients versus newly diagnosed patients.

About this clonotype: The antigen remains unidentified.

This CDR3 contains 13 residues. Germline V lookup: CDR1 LNHDA, CDR2 SQIVND (reference sequence). J gave up 5 bases and V 7 bases, and 3 bases lay outside the gene matches. Investigators prepared the TCR beta libraries by applying iRepertoire HTBI primers and Arm-PCR of CDR3 regions. Each CDR3 protein gets one entry after TCRdb re-called the multiplex PCR reads with MiXCR. The sample consists of approximately 460,000 distinct CDR3 sequences, roughly 17% of them appearing once. Time point specified: newly diagnosed GD, antithyroid drugs for less than 3 months. Extracted RNA from PBMCs served as the source of the TCR library. A further study also used this sample, focusing on T cells in Graves' hyperthyroidism and ophthalmopathy. From that second work: Also found in blood were most expanded thyroid clonotypes above 0.001.

The receptor was derived from a woman aged 25-40 years with Graves disease. The source material was peripheral blood mononuclear cells (PBMCs), sampled at new diagnosis, from a patient treated with antithyroid drugs. The chain uses TRBV19 and TRBJ2-2, with TRBD2 matching over 8 bases. CDR3 DNA: TGTGCCAGTAAGGCTAGCGGGACCGGGGAGCTGTTTTTT. Translation gives CASKASGTGELFF.